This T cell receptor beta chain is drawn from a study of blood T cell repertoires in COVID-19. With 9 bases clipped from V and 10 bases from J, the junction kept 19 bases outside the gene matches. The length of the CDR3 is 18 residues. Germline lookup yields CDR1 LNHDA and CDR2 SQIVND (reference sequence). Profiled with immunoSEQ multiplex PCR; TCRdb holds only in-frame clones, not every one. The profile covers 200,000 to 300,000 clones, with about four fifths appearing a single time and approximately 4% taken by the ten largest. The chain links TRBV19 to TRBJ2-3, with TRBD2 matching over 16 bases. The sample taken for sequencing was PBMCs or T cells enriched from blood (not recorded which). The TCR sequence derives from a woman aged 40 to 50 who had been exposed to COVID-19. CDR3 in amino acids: CASRPNPGTSGGAVAQYF. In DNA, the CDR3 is TGTGCCAGCCGTCCGAACCCGGGGACTAGCGGGGGGGCAGTTGCGCAGTATTTT.